Presented here are 21 T cell receptor beta chains from one specimen sequenced in a study of blood T cell repertoires in COVID-19. The method was immunoSEQ multiplex PCR; TCRdb's version includes in-frame clones alone and lacks a portion of them. The table records 100,000 to 150,000 clones, 85% of them present only once. The sample comprised peripheral blood. The source of these receptors is a woman older than 75 with acute or convalescent COVID-19.

The gene calls are TRBV6-1 and TRBJ1-2; possibly TRBD1 for D (5 bases). V dropped 1 base and J dropped 9 bases, with 12 bases sitting between them. CDR1 and CDR2 from the germline V gene are MNHNS and SASEGT. The CDR3 has 13 amino acids. The CDR3 DNA reads TGTGCCAGCAGTGAAGGAAATCGACAGAGCTACACCTTC. Protein product: CASSEGNRQSYTF.

The chain uses TRBV19 and TRBJ1-5; TRBD1 aligns across 9 bases. CDR1 and CDR2 from the germline V gene are LNHDA and SQIVND (reference sequence). There are 14 residues in the CDR3. V gave up 5 bases and J gave up 2 bases; unmatched junction bases: 1. This chain's CDR3 is CASSGDRGNQPQHF. DNA for the CDR3: TGTGCCAGTAGTGGGGACAGGGGCAATCAGCCCCAGCATTTT.

J is TRBJ1-2 and V is TRBV7-6; the D gene is possibly TRBD1 (6 bases). This CDR3 has 15 amino acids. In germline, CDR1 is SGHVS, CDR2 FNYEAQ. Deletions cut 4 bases from V and 3 bases from J, with 15 bases between. The CDR3 bases are TGTGCCAGCAGCTCTATGATTAGGGGGTACTATGGCTACACCTTC. Protein product: CASSSMIRGYYGYTF.

The rearrangement links TRBV11-3 to TRBJ2-1, with TRBD1 matching over 9 bases. Germline loops: CDR1 SGHNT, CDR2 YENEEA. This CDR3 has 15 residues. The trim removed 1 base at V and 9 bases at J, leaving 7 bases unmatched. CDR3 sequence (DNA): TGTGCCAGCAGCTTAGGAGACGGGACAGGGCTTGAGCAGTTCTTC. As protein: CASSLGDGTGLEQFF. The full variable domain, with the rest looked up from reference TRBV11-3 and TRBJ2-1, is EAGVVQSPRYKIIEKKQPVAFWCNPISGHNTLYWYLQNLGQGPELLIRYENEEAVDDSQLPKDRFSAERLKGVDSTLKIQPAELGDSAVYLCASSLGDGTGLEQFFGPGTRLTVL.

The chain has TRBV5-4 and TRBJ2-1; 9 nucleotides align to TRBD1. From germline, CDR1 is SGHNT and CDR2 YYREEE (reference sequence). J was trimmed by 10 bases and V by 0 bases; bases with no gene match: 11. CDR3 size: 16 residues. For the CDR3, the DNA is TGTGCCAGCAGCTTGGCCCCCGTACAGGGGGCACAAGAGCAGTTCTTC. Amino acids: CASSLAPVQGAQEQFF.

The chain links TRBV9 to TRBJ2-3; 8 nucleotides match TRBD1. J was trimmed by 4 bases and V by 4 bases; bases with no gene match: 14. CDR1 SGDLS and CDR2 YYNGEE come from the germline V gene. The CDR3 length is 17 residues. The CDR3 reads CASSTSSGGARADTQYF. For the CDR3, the DNA is TGTGCCAGCAGCACCAGCTCAGGGGGCGCAAGGGCAGATACGCAGTATTTT.

The chain carries TRBV5-1 and TRBJ2-3, with 7 bases matching TRBD2. The CDR3 loop spans 15 amino acids. The germline V gene encodes CDR1 SGHRS and CDR2 YFSETQ. Trimming at V came to 2 bases and at J to 4 bases, leaving 7 bases not matched to a gene. The CDR3 sequence is CASSFASGHSDTQYF. The CDR3 nucleotides are TGCGCCAGCAGCTTCGCTAGCGGCCACTCAGATACGCAGTATTTT.

V is TRBV5-6 and J is TRBJ2-7; a weak D match, TRBD1 (5 bases). Trimming stripped 0 bases from V and 9 bases from J, with 16 bases between. The CDR3 covers 14 residues. The germline V gene encodes CDR1 SGHDT and CDR2 YYEEEE. CDR3: CASSLGGRHSGQYF. The CDR3 nucleotides read TGTGCCAGCAGCTTGGGGGGCCGCCATAGTGGGCAGTACTTC.

The V and J genes are TRBV7-9 and TRBJ1-2; maybe TRBD1 (5 bases). Germline-derived CDR1 and CDR2 are SEHNR and FQNEAQ (reference sequence). V lost 2 bases, J lost 2 bases, and 9 bases lay in between. The CDR3 totals 14 residues. The CDR3 here is CASSLYAGNYGYTF. Here the CDR3 DNA reads TGTGCCAGCAGCTTATACGCAGGGAACTATGGCTACACCTTC.

The gene calls are TRBV19 and TRBJ2-2, with D perhaps matching TRBD2 (5 bases). V lost 7 bases, J lost 6 bases, and 18 bases lay in between. This CDR3 comprises 15 residues. Germline V gene sequence: CDR1 LNHDA, CDR2 SQIVND (reference sequence). The CDR3 DNA reads TGTGCCAGTAATGTATTAACCCCCGGGGCCGGGGAGCTGTTTTTT. This codes for CASNVLTPGAGELFF.

J is TRBJ2-1 and V is TRBV20-1; D ambiguous. The CDR3 sequence is 11 residues long. V was cut by 6 bases and J by 11 bases, with 14 bases left in between. In germline, CDR1 is DFQATT, CDR2 SNEGSKA (reference sequence). This chain's CDR3 is CSAKAVDKQFF. The CDR3 DNA reads as TGCAGTGCAAAAGCAGTCGACAAGCAGTTCTTC.

This clone was detected once. The chain joins TRBV18 to TRBJ2-5, with D perhaps TRBD2 (6 bases). The CDR3 runs 16 residues. Germline V gene data show CDR1 as KGHSH and CDR2 as LQKENI. The ends were cut back, 4 bases at V and 2 bases at J, with 17 bases in the middle. In DNA, the CDR3 is TGTGCCAGCTCACAACAGACCGGGGGAAGGCAAGAGACCCAGTACTTC. Encoded protein: CASSQQTGGRQETQYF.

The V call is TRBV3-1 (or the pseudogene TRBV3-2), the J call TRBJ1-1; D possibly corresponds to TRBD1 (5 bases). Germline CDR1 reads LGHDT; CDR2 reads YNNKEL (reference sequence). This CDR3 has 13 residues. Trimming stripped 3 bases from V and 8 bases from J, with 13 bases between. This CDR3 reads CASSQGLKGEAFF. The CDR3 DNA sequence: TGTGCCAGCAGCCAGGGTCTTAAGGGGGAAGCTTTCTTT.

This clone was counted a single time. The rearrangement joins TRBV19 to TRBJ2-3; 8 bases map to TRBD1. V trimming: 5 bases; J trimming: 2 bases; junction bases outside the gene matches: 9. Germline lookup yields CDR1 LNHDA and CDR2 SQIVND (reference sequence). The CDR3 sequence is 16 residues long. CDR3 nucleotide sequence: TGTGCCAGTAGTCGTCCCACAGGGGGGATCACAGATACGCAGTATTTT. Protein: CASSRPTGGITDTQYF.

The J gene is TRBJ2-2, the V gene TRBV7-3, with D possibly being TRBD2 (6 bases). The V and J ends lost 2 bases and 3 bases respectively, with 19 bases between them. The V gene's germline CDR1 is SGHTA and CDR2 FQGTGA. This CDR3 has 18 residues. CDR3 nucleotides: TGTGCCAGCAGCTTAGGGGGGACTCCTCAAAAGCACACCGGGGAGCTGTTTTTT. It encodes CASSLGGTPQKHTGELFF.

The chain joins TRBV5-4 to TRBJ1-6; D possibly corresponds to TRBD1 (5 bases). The germline gives CDR1 SGHNT, CDR2 YYREEE (reference sequence). The ends were cut back, 4 bases at V and 5 bases at J, with 13 bases in the middle. CDR3 length equals 15 residues. The CDR3 DNA reads TGTGCCAGCAGCCTTCAGGGTCCCAATAATTCACCCCTCCACTTT. This sequence encodes CASSLQGPNNSPLHF.

The chain employs TRBV5-1 and TRBJ1-1; 8 bases fit TRBD1. This CDR3 has 13 residues. V lost 8 bases to trimming and J lost 8 bases; unmatched junction nucleotides: 11. The germline CDR1 and CDR2 sequences are SGHRS and YFSETQ. CDR3 nucleotide sequence: TGCGCCAGTAGACCGGGACAGGCTTCGGAAGCTTTCTTT. It yields the protein CASRPGQASEAFF.

V is TRBV7-9 and J is TRBJ2-2; TRBD2 might be the D (5 bases). Trimming removed 4 bases at V and 0 bases at J, with 15 bases between. Germline-derived CDR1 and CDR2 are SEHNR and FQNEAQ (reference sequence). The CDR3 covers 17 residues. For the CDR3, the DNA is TGTGCCAGCAGCTCTCTCAGAGGGCGGCCGAACACCGGGGAGCTGTTTTTT. Amino acid sequence: CASSSLRGRPNTGELFF.

This clone was counted only a few times. V is TRBV19 and J is TRBJ2-5; D is possibly TRBD1 (5 bases). Trimming left V 5 bases short and J 1 base short, with 14 bases between. The CDR3 has 15 amino acids. Germline V gene sequence: CDR1 LNHDA, CDR2 SQIVND (reference sequence). As DNA, the CDR3 is TGTGCCAGTAGTGTGTCAGGGTATCGCCAAGAGACCCAGTACTTC. Translated, it gives CASSVSGYRQETQYF.

The CDR3 bases are TGTGCCAGCCGACAGGGGACGGGATCCACTGAAGCTTTCTTT. Its protein product is CASRQGTGSTEAFF. The chain employs TRBV6-6 and TRBJ1-1, with TRBD1 matching over 8 bases. Germline assignment: CDR1 MNHNY and CDR2 SVGAGI (reference sequence). The CDR3 is made up of 14 amino acids. V was clipped by 8 bases and J by 4 bases; unmatched bases: 9.

The rearrangement links TRBV10-3 to TRBJ1-3; 8 bases agree with TRBD1. This CDR3 is 15 amino acids long. Trimming at V came to 10 bases and at J to 2 bases, leaving 10 bases not matched to a gene. The germline V gene has CDR1 ENHRY and CDR2 SYGVKD. CDR3 in DNA: TGTGCCACCTTAGACAGGGGTGGTCCTGGAAACACCATATATTTT. Amino acid sequence: CATLDRGGPGNTIYF.